One and the same sample provided the 22 T cell receptor beta chains below, sequenced in a study of T cells in Graves' hyperthyroidism and ophthalmopathy. The CDR3 regions of TCR beta were amplified from RNA transcripts. Primed by the HTBI set, a first-round RT-PCR was run on the TCR CDR3. TCRdb independently ran MiXCR on the multiplex PCR reads; one entry per CDR3 protein. The repertoire holds 650,000 to 750,000 distinct CDR3 sequences, with 13% to 15% as singletons. Sample: blood. These receptors all stem from a woman younger than 30 with Graves' hyperthyroidism.

The gene calls are TRBV30 and TRBJ1-4; D might be TRBD1 (6 bases). Deletions cut 7 bases from V and 10 bases from J, with 19 bases between. Germline values: CDR1 GTSNPN, CDR2 SVGIG (reference sequence). The CDR3 totals 13 residues. CDR3 protein: CASQGQGLRKLFF. The CDR3 coding sequence is TGTGCCTCCCAGGGGCAGGGGTTAAGAAAACTGTTTTTT.

This clonotype was detected a few times. The rearrangement joins TRBV20-1 to TRBJ2-5; tentatively, D is TRBD2 (5 bases). V was cut by 5 bases and J by 4 bases, with 14 bases left in between. This CDR3 is built from 13 residues. Germline assignment: CDR1 DFQATT and CDR2 SNEGSKA (reference sequence). CDR3 in amino acids: CSAYEGAVETQYF. In nucleotides, the CDR3 is TGCAGTGCTTACGAGGGAGCGGTAGAGACCCAGTACTTC.

This clonotype was counted at least ten times. The chain links TRBV20-1 to TRBJ1-2; no firm D call. V was cut by 3 bases and J by 8 bases, with 19 bases left in between. The CDR3 contains 14 residues. Germline V gives CDR1 DFQATT, CDR2 SNEGSKA (reference sequence). In DNA form, the CDR3 reads TGCAGTGCTAGCCGTGTTGGTGTAACCGACGGCTACACCTTC. Translation gives CSASRVGVTDGYTF.

This clonotype was recorded a few times. The V gene is TRBV11-3, the J gene TRBJ2-1; D is possibly TRBD1 (6 bases). V dropped 5 bases and J dropped 2 bases, with 19 bases sitting between them. This CDR3 has 17 residues. Germline V lookup: CDR1 SGHNT, CDR2 YENEEA. CDR3 residues: CASSDRWATRAYNEQFF. The CDR3 nucleotides read TGTGCCAGCAGCGACAGGTGGGCGACCAGAGCCTACAATGAGCAGTTCTTC.

This rearrangement joins TRBV6-1 to TRBJ1-2; no firm D call. V lost 2 bases and J 5 bases, leaving 9 bases between the germline ends. The CDR3 extends over 13 amino acids. The germline V gene has CDR1 MNHNS and CDR2 SASEGT. The CDR3 loop reads CASSETAVYGYTF. The CDR3 DNA reads as TGTGCCAGCAGTGAAACGGCGGTATATGGCTACACCTTC.

This clonotype has just a few counts. The rearrangement joins TRBV9 to TRBJ2-1; the match to TRBD2 covers 14 bases. The CDR3 is made up of 19 amino acids. V dropped 0 bases and J dropped 8; count of bases not matched to a gene: 13. Germline V lookup: CDR1 SGDLS, CDR2 YYNGEE. CDR3 residues: CASSVVGTSGSPAEDEQFF. Written as DNA, the CDR3 is TGTGCCAGCAGCGTAGTGGGGACTAGCGGGAGTCCCGCCGAGGATGAGCAGTTCTTC.

In this sample, this clonotype turned up once. A much larger clone differs by one base, so this may be a read error. The V and J genes are TRBV7-9 and TRBJ2-1; no clear D. The ends were cut back, 3 bases at V and 12 bases at J, with 12 bases in the middle. Germline CDR1 is SEHNR and CDR2 is FQNEAQ (reference sequence). The CDR3 runs to 12 residues. The CDR3 loop is CASSFNGPGQFF. The CDR3 coding sequence is TGTGCCAGCAGCTTCAACGGCCCGGGGCAGTTCTTC.

This clonotype was picked up many times. The chain joins TRBV6-1 to TRBJ2-3; a possible D gene is TRBD1 (5 bases). This CDR3 comprises 15 residues. The V end was cut by 4 bases, the J end by 0 bases, with 11 bases between. Germline V gene sequence: CDR1 MNHNS, CDR2 SASEGT. The CDR3 region is CASSGRQFSTDTQYF. CDR3 DNA: TGTGCCAGCAGTGGCCGACAGTTTAGCACAGATACGCAGTATTTT.

The chain joins TRBV24-1 to TRBJ2-1; possibly TRBD1 or TRBD2 for D (6 bases each). V lost 2 bases to trimming and J lost 7 bases, with 17 bases between them. There are 16 residues in the CDR3. Looked up from germline, CDR1 is KGHDR and CDR2 is SFDVKD. The CDR3 coding sequence is TGTGCCACCAGTGATTCCGGGGGCGGGAAGGTAAATGAGCAGTTCTTC. This sequence encodes CATSDSGGGKVNEQFF.

The gene calls are TRBV20-1 and TRBJ2-3; TRBD2 might be the D (6 bases). V was shortened by 4 bases and J by 6 bases, with 11 bases between the two germline ends. The CDR3 sequence is 12 residues long. Germline values: CDR1 DFQATT, CDR2 SNEGSKA (reference sequence). The CDR3 loop is CSANRDSDTQYF. The CDR3 DNA reads TGCAGTGCTAACCGGGACTCTGATACGCAGTATTTT.

This clonotype occurred a few times. The chain employs TRBV24-1 and TRBJ1-2; 7 bases match TRBD1. CDR1 KGHDR and CDR2 SFDVKD come from the germline V gene. There are 12 residues in the CDR3. V shed 7 bases and J 6 bases; nucleotides not matched to a gene: 4. In nucleotides, the CDR3 is TGTGCCACCAGCGAGGGGGCCAATGGCTACACCTTC. The encoded protein is CATSEGANGYTF.

The rearrangement joins TRBV10-3 to TRBJ2-1, with D perhaps matching TRBD2 (5 bases). The CDR3 totals 16 residues. Deletions cut 8 bases from V and 5 bases from J, with 22 bases between. CDR1 is ENHRY, CDR2 SYGVKD, per germline. CDR3 coding DNA: TGTGCCATCCGGCGGTGGGTAGAAGGGAGAGACAATGAGCAGTTCTTC. It yields the protein CAIRRWVEGRDNEQFF.

A few counts support this clonotype. V and J are TRBV7-8 and TRBJ2-7; no clear D gene. There are 13 residues in the CDR3. Germline CDR1 SGHVS, CDR2 FQNEAQ. Trimming took off 5 bases at V and 5 bases at J, with 13 bases between the two ends. The CDR3 DNA reads as TGTGCCAGCAGCAGGCAGGTTAATGACGAGCAGTACTTC. It translates to CASSRQVNDEQYF. Looking up the rest from reference TRBV7-8 and TRBJ2-7 gives the full variable domain: GAGVSQSPRYKVAKRGQDVALRCDPISGHVSLFWYQQALGQGPEFLTYFQNEAQLDKSGLPSDRFFAERPEGSVSTLKIQRTQQEDSAVYLCASSRQVNDEQYFGPGTRLTVT.

This clonotype was recorded many times. This chain joins TRBV18 and TRBJ2-5; D gene uncertain. The CDR3 length is 16 residues. The germline V gene encodes CDR1 KGHSH and CDR2 LQKENI. The V end lost 3 bases, the J end lost 1 base, and 15 bases lay between the germline ends. The CDR3 protein is CASSPPNMKSQETQYF. The CDR3 region has the DNA TGTGCCAGCTCACCTCCCAACATGAAGAGCCAAGAGACCCAGTACTTC.

This clonotype occurred many times. This sequence joins TRBV18 and TRBJ1-2; D may be TRBD1 (5 bases). The V end lost 2 bases, the J end lost 2 bases, and 6 bases lay between the germline ends. CDR3 length: 13 residues. The germline CDR1 and CDR2 sequences are KGHSH and LQKENI. The CDR3 DNA is TGTGCCAGCTCACCAGACAGAAACTATGGCTACACCTTC. It specifies CASSPDRNYGYTF.

CDR3 sequence reads: CASSSGQGFPAAKNIQYF. Here the CDR3 DNA reads TGTGCCAGCAGCTCGGGACAGGGGTTCCCCGCGGCCAAAAACATTCAGTACTTC. The chain is built from TRBV11-3 and TRBJ2-4; 10 positions match TRBD1. Germline trimming cut 4 bases from V and 1 base from J; bases unmatched to any gene: 10. CDR3 size: 18 residues. CDR1 is SGHNT and CDR2 is YENEEA in the germline V gene.

This clonotype was seen many times. The chain's CDR3 is CASSLDQRESGNQPQHF. The DNA of the CDR3 is TGTGCCAGCAGCTTAGATCAAAGGGAATCGGGCAATCAGCCCCAGCATTTT. This chain joins TRBV11-3 and TRBJ1-5; D gene uncertain. In germline, CDR1 is SGHNT, CDR2 YENEEA. Trimming took 0 bases from V and 2 from J, leaving 14 bases between them. The CDR3 loop spans 17 amino acids.

This clonotype was observed a handful of times. The chain uses TRBV29-1 and TRBJ1-2; no clear D gene. The germline V gene has CDR1 SQVTM and CDR2 ANQGSEA. V was cut by 0 bases and J by 5 bases, with 4 bases left in between. CDR3 length equals 11 residues. The CDR3 DNA reads TGCAGCGTTGAAGATCCATATGGCTACACCTTC. Amino acid sequence: CSVEDPYGYTF.

This clonotype was seen many times. The V gene is TRBV28, the J gene TRBJ2-1; TRBD2 matches 9 bases. This CDR3 spans 14 amino acids. Per germline, CDR1 MDHEN and CDR2 SYDVKM. V shed 3 bases, J shed 6 bases, and the junction held 3 bases outside the gene matches. CDR3 bases: TGTGCCAGCAGTTTTAGCGGGAGTCTCAATGAGCAGTTCTTC. It translates to CASSFSGSLNEQFF.

This clonotype was observed many times. V usage is TRBV29-1 and J usage is TRBJ1-2; the D gene is possibly TRBD1 (5 bases). Germline V CDR1 and CDR2: SQVTM, ANQGSEA. Trimming took 8 bases from V and 2 from J, leaving 15 bases between them. This CDR3 is built from 13 residues. The CDR3 DNA reads as TGCAGCATGCGTGGGACGGAGAACTATGGCTACACCTTC. Protein: CSMRGTENYGYTF.

There are many counts of this clonotype. The rearrangement links TRBV7-9 to TRBJ1-1; D unresolved. The CDR3 runs to 13 residues. V lost 1 base, J lost 4 bases, and 7 bases lay in between. Germline V gene lookup returns CDR1 SEHNR and CDR2 FQNEAQ (reference sequence). The CDR3 protein is CASSLDSATEAFF. CDR3 nucleotide sequence: TGTGCCAGCAGCTTAGACAGTGCCACTGAAGCTTTCTTT.

Ten or more counts support this clonotype. The V gene is TRBV2, the J gene TRBJ1-4; unclear D gene. Germline CDR1 SNHLY, CDR2 FYNNEI. The V and J ends lost 0 bases and 8 bases respectively, with 13 bases between them. CDR3 length equals 15 residues. CDR3 region: CASSEAPGPGEKLFF. CDR3 sequence (DNA): TGTGCCAGCAGTGAAGCGCCTGGGCCGGGGGAAAAACTGTTTTTT.